This entry lists 10 T cell receptor beta chains sequenced from one sample in a study of blood T cell repertoires in COVID-19. Here immunoSEQ multiplex PCR was the method, and the copy in TCRdb shows in-frame clones only, minus some. The sample records hundreds of thousands of clones, 85% being singletons. The sample comprised peripheral blood. These receptors were collected from a human donor in a cohort sampled during active COVID-19.

The CDR3 DNA reads as TGCGCCAGCAGTCGGCACAGTAACACCGGGGAGCTGTTTTTT. Amino acid sequence: CASSRHSNTGELFF. The rearrangement uses TRBV10-1 and TRBJ2-2; no firm D call. The CDR3 totals 14 residues. CDR1 and CDR2 from the germline V gene are WNHNN and SYGVQD (reference sequence). V lost 5 bases, J lost 2 bases, and 9 bases lay in between.

CDR3 in DNA: TGTGCCAGCAGCCACAGACAGGGGAGCTATGGCTACACCTTC. Translation: CASSHRQGSYGYTF. The chain employs TRBV14 and TRBJ1-2; 8 bases fit TRBD1. Per germline, CDR1 SGHDN and CDR2 FVKESK. The CDR3 length is 14 residues. The junction had 4 bases not matched to a gene; V was cut back by 3 bases and J by 4 bases.

The chain links TRBV3-1 (or the pseudogene TRBV3-2) to TRBJ1-1, with 7 bases aligning to TRBD1. The CDR3 runs 16 residues. Germline V gives CDR1 LGHDT, CDR2 YNNKEL (reference sequence). J gave up 0 bases and V 3 bases, and 7 bases lay outside the gene matches. The CDR3, as DNA: TGTGCCAGCAGCCAGGATCCGACAGGGCTGAACACTGAAGCTTTCTTT. This codes for CASSQDPTGLNTEAFF.

The chain is built from TRBV27 and TRBJ1-2; tentatively, D is TRBD1 (6 bases). This CDR3 has 15 amino acids. Germline assignment: CDR1 MNHEY and CDR2 SMNVEV (reference sequence). With 6 bases removed from V and 1 base from J, the gap between germline ends came to 15 bases. This chain's CDR3 is CASSLTGTLNYGYTF. CDR3 nucleotides: TGTGCCAGCAGCTTGACGGGGACACTTAACTATGGCTACACCTTC.

CDR3 protein: CASSFNRYNEQFF. The CDR3 DNA reads TGTGCCAGCAGCTTTAACAGATACAATGAGCAGTTCTTC. The chain uses TRBV11-3 and TRBJ2-1; D uncertain. This CDR3 is built from 13 residues. V gave up 3 bases and J gave up 4 bases, with 7 bases separating them. The germline gives CDR1 SGHNT, CDR2 YENEEA.

The chain couples TRBV2 to TRBJ1-2; 10 nucleotides line up with TRBD1. The length of the CDR3 is 18 residues. V trimming: 2 bases; J trimming: 4 bases; junction bases outside the gene matches: 13. Germline V gene data show CDR1 as SNHLY and CDR2 as FYNNEI. The CDR3 nucleotides read TGTGCCAGCAGTGAAAGGGGGGACAGGGGACCCCCGGGCTATGGCTACACCTTC. Encoded protein: CASSERGDRGPPGYGYTF.

V gene TRBV5-6 combines with J gene TRBJ2-7; 11 nucleotides line up with TRBD1. The length of the CDR3 is 14 residues. With 4 bases clipped from V and 2 bases from J, the junction kept 2 bases outside the gene matches. Germline lookup yields CDR1 SGHDT and CDR2 YYEEEE. The chain's CDR3 is CASSGTGGTYEQYF. As DNA, the CDR3 is TGTGCCAGCAGCGGGACAGGGGGTACCTACGAGCAGTACTTC.

The chain is built from TRBV5-1 and TRBJ1-1; 10 nucleotides match TRBD1. CDR1 SGHRS and CDR2 YFSETQ come from the germline V gene. The CDR3 length is 15 residues. Losses at the gene ends were 2 bases for V and 3 bases for J; bases not matched to a gene: 4. The CDR3 DNA sequence: TGCGCCAGCAGCTTCCCCGGGACAGGGGACACTGAAGCTTTCTTT. It is translated as CASSFPGTGDTEAFF. The entire variable domain, with the rest obtained from reference TRBV5-1 and TRBJ1-1, is as follows: KAGVTQTPRYLIKTRGQQVTLSCSPISGHRSVSWYQQTPGQGLQFLFEYFSETQRNKGNFPGRFSGRQFSNSRSEMNVSTLELGDSALYLCASSFPGTGDTEAFFGQGTRLTVV.

V is TRBV14 and J is TRBJ1-2, with TRBD1 as a possible D gene (6 bases). The CDR3 is 14 residues long. The germline V gene has CDR1 SGHDN and CDR2 FVKESK. Trimming took 2 bases from V and 3 from J, leaving 10 bases between them. CDR3 in amino acids: CASSQKGGYYGYTF. The CDR3 DNA is TGTGCCAGCAGCCAAAAGGGGGGGTACTATGGCTACACCTTC.

The chain links TRBV5-1 to TRBJ1-2; TRBD1 agrees at 9 bases. Germline V gene data show CDR1 as SGHRS and CDR2 as YFSETQ. The length of the CDR3 is 15 residues. J was trimmed by 6 bases and V by 2 bases; bases with no gene match: 8. In DNA, the CDR3 is TGCGCCAGCAGCTTACCCGGGACAGGGTCGCATGGCTACACCTTC. This codes for CASSLPGTGSHGYTF.